The clone carrying this T cell receptor beta chain was seen just once. The antigen is undetermined. The record originates from a study of CD8 T cells in Susac syndrome. The overall study: When blood was drawn, the patients with Susac syndrome were therapy-naive, on corticosteroids, or on intravenous immunoglobulin alone. General study points: As the study acknowledged, the number of individuals in its TCR sequencing and HLA analysis was relatively small.

The RNA input was roughly 0.45 to 1 ug, and it was reverse transcribed with random hexamers. TCR beta CDR3 was amplified by immunoSEQ multiplex PCR. This amplification extended across 54 Vbeta and 13 Jbeta segments. One entry per CDR3 protein, called by TCRdb with MiXCR from the immunoSEQ multiplex PCR reads. The sample consists of 150,000 to 200,000 distinct CDR3 sequences, 91% of them appearing once. This CDR3 comprises 11 residues. Germline CDR1 and CDR2: LNHDA and SQIVND (reference sequence). The germline V and J ends were trimmed by 6 bases and 6 bases, with 8 bases remaining between them. The chain employs TRBV19 and TRBJ1-1; D gene ambiguous. Sample: CD4+ T cells from PBMCs. This clonotype was sampled from a human donor with Susac syndrome. The CDR3: CASRRLSEAFF. DNA of the CDR3: TGTGCCAGTAGGCGGCTTTCTGAAGCTTTCTTT.